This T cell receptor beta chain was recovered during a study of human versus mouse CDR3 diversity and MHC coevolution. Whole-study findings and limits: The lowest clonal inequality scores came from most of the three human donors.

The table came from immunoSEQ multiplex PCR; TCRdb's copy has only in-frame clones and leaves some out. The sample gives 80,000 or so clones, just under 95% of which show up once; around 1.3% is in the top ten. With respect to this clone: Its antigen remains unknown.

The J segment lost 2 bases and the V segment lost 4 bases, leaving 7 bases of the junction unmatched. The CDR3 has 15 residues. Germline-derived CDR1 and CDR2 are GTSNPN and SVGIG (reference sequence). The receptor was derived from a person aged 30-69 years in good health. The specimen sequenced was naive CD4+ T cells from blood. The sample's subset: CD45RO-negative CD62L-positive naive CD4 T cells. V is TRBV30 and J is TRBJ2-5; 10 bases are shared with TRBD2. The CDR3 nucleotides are TGTGCCTGGAATAAGCGGGGGGGATCGCAAGAGACCCAGTACTTC. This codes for CAWNKRGGSQETQYF. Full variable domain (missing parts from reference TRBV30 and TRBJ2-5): SQTIHQWPATLVQPVGSPLSLECTVEGTSNPNLYWYRQAAGRGLQLLFYSVGIGQISSEVPQNLSASRPQDRQFILSSKKLLLSDSGFYLCAWNKRGGSQETQYFGPGTRLLVL.